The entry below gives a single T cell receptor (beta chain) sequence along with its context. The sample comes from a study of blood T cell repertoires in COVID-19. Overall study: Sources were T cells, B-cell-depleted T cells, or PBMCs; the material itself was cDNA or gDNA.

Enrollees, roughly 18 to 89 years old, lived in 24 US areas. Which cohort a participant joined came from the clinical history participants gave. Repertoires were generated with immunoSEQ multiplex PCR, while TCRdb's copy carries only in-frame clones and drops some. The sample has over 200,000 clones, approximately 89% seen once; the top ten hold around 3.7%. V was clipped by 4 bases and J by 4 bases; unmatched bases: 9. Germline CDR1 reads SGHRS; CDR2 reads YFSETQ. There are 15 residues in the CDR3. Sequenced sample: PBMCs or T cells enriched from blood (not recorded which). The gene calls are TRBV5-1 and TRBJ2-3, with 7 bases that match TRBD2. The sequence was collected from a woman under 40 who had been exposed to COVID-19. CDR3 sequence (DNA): TGCGCCAGCAGCGCGGGAGTTGTTACTGCAGATACGCAGTATTTT. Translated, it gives CASSAGVVTADTQYF. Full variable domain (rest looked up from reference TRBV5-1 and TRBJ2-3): KAGVTQTPRYLIKTRGQQVTLSCSPISGHRSVSWYQQTPGQGLQFLFEYFSETQRNKGNFPGRFSGRQFSNSRSEMNVSTLELGDSALYLCASSAGVVTADTQYFGPGTRLTVL.